One and the same sample provided the 21 T cell receptor beta chains below, sequenced in a study of T cell changes during pregnancy in multiple sclerosis. The data were produced by immunoSEQ multiplex PCR, yet TCRdb's version contains in-frame clones alone and is incomplete. The sample shows about 73,000 clones, 85% to 90% of them seen only once. The sample was peripheral blood, taken after pregnancy. These receptors originate from a female donor in good health, enrolled as a control in a pregnancy study.

A single count supports this clone. The chain employs TRBV25-1 and TRBJ1-1; 7 nucleotides line up with TRBD1. From germline, CDR1 is MGHDK and CDR2 SYGVNS. The CDR3 is made up of 12 amino acids. With V trimmed by 4 bases and J by 10 bases, 6 bases remained unmatched. The CDR3 region is CASSATGRRAFF. The CDR3 nucleotides read TGTGCCAGCAGTGCGACAGGGCGTAGAGCTTTCTTT.

The chain has TRBV6-6 and TRBJ2-7, with 12 bases lining up with TRBD2. The CDR3 spans 15 residues. CDR1 is MNHNY and CDR2 is SVGAGI in the germline V gene (reference sequence). V lost 4 bases to trimming and J lost 6 bases; unmatched junction nucleotides: 7. CDR3 protein: CASSSPSGRAIEQYF. DNA of the CDR3: TGTGCCAGCAGTTCTCCTAGCGGGAGGGCCATCGAGCAGTACTTC.

There are a few counts of this clone. The genes are TRBV2 and TRBJ1-6; D not certain. The V end was cut by 2 bases, the J end by 0 bases, with 8 bases between. This CDR3 has 16 residues. CDR1 and CDR2 from the germline V gene are SNHLY and FYNNEI. CDR3 sequence reads: CASSETTSSYNSPLHF. CDR3 DNA sequence: TGTGCCAGCAGTGAAACTACCAGCTCCTATAATTCACCCCTCCACTTT.

This chain uses TRBV4-1 with TRBJ2-1, with 8 bases aligning to TRBD2. The junction had 6 bases not matched to a gene; V was cut back by 0 bases and J by 2 bases. The CDR3 totals 17 residues. Germline CDR1 MGHRA, CDR2 YSYEKL. CDR3 nucleotide sequence: TGCGCCAGCAGCCAAGATCGGGGGGGAGCGGCCTACAATGAGCAGTTCTTC. It is translated as CASSQDRGGAAYNEQFF.

CDR3 amino acids: CASRTDRAYSVEAFF. CDR3 coding DNA: TGTGCCAGCAGAACGGACAGGGCCTATTCCGTCGAAGCTTTCTTT. The chain has TRBV27 and TRBJ1-1, with 8 bases that match TRBD1. Germline V gene data show CDR1 as MNHEY and CDR2 as SMNVEV (reference sequence). This CDR3 comprises 15 residues. Trimming took 6 bases from V and 8 from J; bases not matched to a gene: 14.

This rearrangement joins TRBV6-5 to TRBJ2-7, with D perhaps TRBD2 (7 bases). V gave up 7 bases and J gave up 6 bases, with 19 bases separating them. The CDR3 totals 14 residues. Per germline, CDR1 MNHEY and CDR2 SVGAGI. CDR3 in DNA: TGTGCCAGCACGATGGGGGGGCACGCGGCCGAGCAGTACTTC. As protein: CASTMGGHAAEQYF.

This clone was picked up one time. V and J are TRBV18 and TRBJ1-4; the match to TRBD1 covers 8 bases. Germline V gene sequence: CDR1 KGHSH, CDR2 LQKENI. The CDR3 contains 15 residues. Unmatched junction bases numbered 4, after V lost 2 bases and J lost 5 bases. The CDR3 nucleotides read TGTGCCAGCTCACCAAGACAGGGGACGAATGAAAAACTGTTTTTT. Protein: CASSPRQGTNEKLFF.

V gene TRBV19 combines with J gene TRBJ2-3, with TRBD2 matching over 7 bases. This CDR3 has 15 amino acids. Germline CDR1 and CDR2: LNHDA and SQIVND (reference sequence). V was pared by 6 bases and J by 3 bases, with 9 bases of the junction left unmatched. The CDR3 reads CASSWGGGRTDTQYF. In DNA form, the CDR3 reads TGTGCCAGTAGCTGGGGGGGAGGGAGGACAGATACGCAGTATTTT.

The chain recombines TRBV29-1 with TRBJ2-7; 12 nucleotides agree with TRBD2. The CDR3 consists of 13 residues. Trimming removed 6 bases from V and 7 bases from J; junction bases left unmatched: 7. From germline, CDR1 is SQVTM and CDR2 ANQGSEA. The CDR3, as DNA: TGCAGCGTGAAGACTAGCGGGGGTTTGGAGCAGTACTTC. Translating it yields CSVKTSGGLEQYF.

This chain connects TRBV4-1 to TRBJ2-1, with 8 nucleotides matching TRBD2. CDR1 is MGHRA, CDR2 YSYEKL, per germline. With 0 bases clipped from V and 4 bases from J, the junction kept 2 bases outside the gene matches. The length of the CDR3 is 15 residues. The CDR3 sequence is CASSQDGTSYNEQFF. As DNA, the CDR3 is TGCGCCAGCAGCCAAGACGGGACTAGTTACAATGAGCAGTTCTTC.

This clone has a handful of counts. V usage is TRBV4-3 and J usage is TRBJ1-1; 11 bases align to TRBD1. Germline V gene lookup returns CDR1 LGHNA and CDR2 YSLEER. This CDR3 has 17 amino acids. V lost 0 bases to trimming and J lost 1 base; unmatched junction nucleotides: 4. DNA for the CDR3: TGCGCCAGCAGCCAAGAAGGACAGGGGGCTCGGAACACTGAAGCTTTCTTT. Protein: CASSQEGQGARNTEAFF.

In DNA, the CDR3 is TGTGCCAGTAGGGCAGGGGGATCTTACAATGAGCAGTTCTTC. It codes for CASRAGGSYNEQFF. The V and J genes are TRBV19 and TRBJ2-1; TRBD1 matches 7 bases. J gave up 4 bases and V 6 bases, and 6 bases lay outside the gene matches. The CDR3 covers 14 residues. Looked up from germline, CDR1 is LNHDA and CDR2 is SQIVND (reference sequence).

V and J are TRBV27 and TRBJ2-5, with 11 bases matching TRBD2. CDR1 is MNHEY, CDR2 SMNVEV, per germline (reference sequence). Losses at the gene ends were 4 bases for V and 0 bases for J; bases not matched to a gene: 1. The CDR3 contains 15 residues. The chain's CDR3 is CASSWTSGYQETQYF. CDR3 nucleotides: TGTGCCAGCAGTTGGACTAGCGGGTACCAAGAGACCCAGTACTTC.

V is TRBV30 and J is TRBJ1-5, with TRBD1 matching 7 bases. Germline V gives CDR1 GTSNPN, CDR2 SVGIG (reference sequence). J lost 4 bases, V lost 6 bases, and 9 bases had no gene match. CDR3 length: 14 amino acids. The CDR3 loop reads CACTWGQRNQPQHF. CDR3 bases: TGTGCCTGTACTTGGGGACAGAGGAATCAGCCCCAGCATTTT.

The chain carries TRBV27 and TRBJ2-2, with TRBD2 matching over 12 bases. The CDR3 loop spans 16 amino acids. Germline V gene sequence: CDR1 MNHEY, CDR2 SMNVEV (reference sequence). The trim removed 7 bases at V and 6 bases at J, leaving 9 bases unmatched. The CDR3: CASNRLAGVDPGELFF. Here the CDR3 DNA reads TGTGCCAGCAACAGACTAGCGGGAGTTGACCCCGGGGAGCTGTTTTTT.

J is TRBJ1-2 and V is TRBV30, with D tentatively TRBD1 (5 bases). Germline V CDR1 and CDR2: GTSNPN, SVGIG (reference sequence). V was trimmed by 2 bases and J by 8 bases, leaving 15 bases between them. CDR3 length: 13 residues. The CDR3 protein is CAWSWQGMGGYTF. As DNA, the CDR3 is TGTGCCTGGAGTTGGCAGGGTATGGGCGGCTACACCTTC. The full variable domain, its missing parts supplied by reference TRBV30 and TRBJ1-2, is SQTIHQWPATLVQPVGSPLSLECTVEGTSNPNLYWYRQAAGRGLQLLFYSVGIGQISSEVPQNLSASRPQDRQFILSSKKLLLSDSGFYLCAWSWQGMGGYTFGSGTRLTVV.

The rearrangement joins TRBV27 to TRBJ2-7; 8 nucleotides match TRBD1. Trimming cost V 5 bases and J 3 bases; bases outside gene matches: 9. In germline, CDR1 is MNHEY, CDR2 SMNVEV (reference sequence). The CDR3 is made up of 15 amino acids. CDR3 loop: CASSKRGQVGYEQYF. CDR3 DNA: TGTGCCAGCAGTAAAAGGGGACAGGTTGGCTACGAGCAGTACTTC.

This chain links TRBV5-1 with TRBJ2-1; D is perhaps TRBD1 (5 bases). V was shortened by 7 bases and J by 4 bases, with 9 bases between the two germline ends. Germline lookup yields CDR1 SGHRS and CDR2 YFSETQ. CDR3 length: 12 residues. The CDR3 coding sequence is TGCGCCAGCGGAGACAGATACAATGAGCAGTTCTTC. Its protein is CASGDRYNEQFF.

V and J are TRBV18 and TRBJ2-7; 12 bases align to TRBD2. This CDR3 spans 14 amino acids. V lost 5 bases and J lost 6; bases outside the gene matches: 5. The germline V gene encodes CDR1 KGHSH and CDR2 LQKENI. CDR3 in DNA: TGTGCCAGCTCATCCCTGGGACTAGCGGGCGAGCAGTACTTC. It codes for CASSSLGLAGEQYF.

The chain has TRBV5-1 and TRBJ1-1; 9 positions agree with TRBD1. Unmatched junction bases numbered 5, after V lost 3 bases and J lost 5 bases. Germline V gene sequence: CDR1 SGHRS, CDR2 YFSETQ. The CDR3 runs 14 residues. The CDR3 loop reads CASSYGTGRTEAFF. The CDR3 region has the DNA TGCGCCAGCAGCTACGGGACAGGGAGAACTGAAGCTTTCTTT.

The chain carries TRBV9 and TRBJ2-1; unclear D gene. The CDR3 extends over 13 amino acids. Germline loops: CDR1 SGDLS, CDR2 YYNGEE. Trimming stripped 2 bases from V and 3 bases from J, with 6 bases between. The chain's CDR3 is CASSVASYNEQFF. The CDR3 DNA follows: TGTGCCAGCAGCGTGGCCAGCTACAATGAGCAGTTCTTC.